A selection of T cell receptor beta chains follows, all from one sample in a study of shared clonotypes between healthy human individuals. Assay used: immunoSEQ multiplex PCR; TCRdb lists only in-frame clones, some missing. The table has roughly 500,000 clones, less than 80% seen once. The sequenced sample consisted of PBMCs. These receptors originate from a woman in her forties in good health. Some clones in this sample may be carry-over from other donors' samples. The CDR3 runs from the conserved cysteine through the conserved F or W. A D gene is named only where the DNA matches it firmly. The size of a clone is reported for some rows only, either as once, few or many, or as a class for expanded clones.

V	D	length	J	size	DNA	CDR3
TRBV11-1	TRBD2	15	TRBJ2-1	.	TGTGCCAGCAGCTTAGTTCGCGGGAGCTACAATGAGCAGTTCTTC	CASSLVRGSYNEQFF
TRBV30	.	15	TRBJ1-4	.	TGTGCCTGGAGTAGGGACACAACAACTAATGAAAAACTGTTTTTT	CAWSRDTTTNEKLFF
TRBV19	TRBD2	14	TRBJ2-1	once	TGTGCCAGTAGTTTCCTAGCGGATTACAATGAGCAGTTCTTC	CASSFLADYNEQFF
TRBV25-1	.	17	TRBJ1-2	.	TGTGCCAGCAGGCCCCCCCGGGGGGCCCCCCCCTTCTATGGCTACACCTTC	CASRPPRGAPPFYGYTF
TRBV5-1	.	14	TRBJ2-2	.	TGCGCCAGCAGCCACGAGTGGGACACCGGGGAGCTGTTTTTT	CASSHEWDTGELFF
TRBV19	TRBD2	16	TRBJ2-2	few	TGTGCCAGTAGTATGTTGAGCGGGAGAGGCACCGGGGAGCTGTTTTTT	CASSMLSGRGTGELFF
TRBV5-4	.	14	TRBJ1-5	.	TGTGCCAGCAGCTTGGACGGGGTTAATCAGCCCCAGCATTTT	CASSLDGVNQPQHF
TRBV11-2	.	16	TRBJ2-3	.	TGTGCCAGCAGCCCGCTGAAGGGGCAGTACACAGATACGCAGTATTTT	CASSPLKGQYTDTQYF
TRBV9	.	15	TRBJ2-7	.	TGTGCCAGCAGCGTATCCCCCGACGGAGCCTACGAGCAGTACTTC	CASSVSPDGAYEQYF
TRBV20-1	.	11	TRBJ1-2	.	TGCAGTGCTAGAGGTATAAGTGGCTACACCTTC	CSARGISGYTF
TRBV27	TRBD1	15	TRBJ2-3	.	TGTGCCAGCAGTCCCCCGGGACAGCTTAAAGATACGCAGTATTTT	CASSPPGQLKDTQYF
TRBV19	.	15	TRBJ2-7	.	TGTGCCAGTAGTATTGGGGGCAGCGGCGCCTACGAGCAGTACTTC	CASSIGGSGAYEQYF
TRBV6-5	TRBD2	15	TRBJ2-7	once	TGTGCCAGCAGCGGCACTAGCGGGAATTCCTACGAGCAGTACTTC	CASSGTSGNSYEQYF
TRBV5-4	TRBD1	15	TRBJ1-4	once	TGTGCCAGCAGCTTAAGACAGGGGGCGGGCGAAAAACTGTTTTTT	CASSLRQGAGEKLFF
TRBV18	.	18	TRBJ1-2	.	TGTGCCAGCTCACCATACGGCATTCCCCTTATTGTTGGCTATGGCTACACCTTC	CASSPYGIPLIVGYGYTF
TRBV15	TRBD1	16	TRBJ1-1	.	TGTGCCACCAGCAGTCTCTGGACAGGGGCAAGCACTGAAGCTTTCTTT	CATSSLWTGASTEAFF
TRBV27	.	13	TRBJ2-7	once	TGTGCCAGCAGGGGCTCGAGCTCCTACGAGCAGTACTTC	CASRGSSSYEQYF
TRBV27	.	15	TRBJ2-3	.	TGTGCCAGCAGTTTATCCAACTTATTCACAGATACGCAGTATTTT	CASSLSNLFTDTQYF
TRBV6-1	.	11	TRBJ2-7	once	TGTGCCAGCCGGGACCTGGCGGAGCAGTACTTC	CASRDLAEQYF
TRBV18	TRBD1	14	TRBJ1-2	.	TGTGCCAGCTCACCTAAGACAGGGAACTATGGCTACACCTTC	CASSPKTGNYGYTF
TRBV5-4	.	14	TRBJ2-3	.	TGTGCCAGCAGCTTTCAGGGTGGGGCAGATACGCAGTATTTT	CASSFQGGADTQYF
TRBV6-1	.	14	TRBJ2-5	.	TGTGCCAGCAGGGTGGACAGCTACCAAGAGACCCAGTACTTC	CASRVDSYQETQYF
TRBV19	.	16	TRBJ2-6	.	TGTGCCAGTATTAATAATCCTGGGGCTGGGGCCAACGTCCTGACTTTC	CASINNPGAGANVLTF
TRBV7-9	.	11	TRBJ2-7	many	TGTGCCAGCAGCTTACGGTACGAGCAGTACTTC	CASSLRYEQYF
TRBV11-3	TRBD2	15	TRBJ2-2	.	TGTGCCAGCAGCTCTGATAGCGGGTACACCGGGGAGCTGTTTTTT	CASSSDSGYTGELFF
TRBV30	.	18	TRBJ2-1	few	TGTGCCTGGAGTGTATTCGGGGCTAGCGCCAGCTCCTACAATGAGCAGTTCTTC	CAWSVFGASASSYNEQFF
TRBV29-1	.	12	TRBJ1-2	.	TGCAGCGTTTCGGACCCCAACTATGGCTACACCTTC	CSVSDPNYGYTF
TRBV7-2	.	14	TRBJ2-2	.	TGTGCCAGCAGCTTAGCTACAGCCACCGGGGAGCTGTTTTTT	CASSLATATGELFF
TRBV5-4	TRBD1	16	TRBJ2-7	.	TGTGCCACCAGGACAGGGTTGCTTACGATGAACAACGAGCAGTACTTC	CATRTGLLTMNNEQYF
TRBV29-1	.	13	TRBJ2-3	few	TGCAGCGTTAGCCCTGACAGCACAGATACGCAGTATTTT	CSVSPDSTDTQYF
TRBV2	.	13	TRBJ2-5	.	TGTGCCAGCATGGGGTTCCAAACCGGGACCCAGTACTTC	CASMGFQTGTQYF
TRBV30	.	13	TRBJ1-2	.	TGTGCCTGGAAGCCAGGGGTTAACTATGGCTGCACCTTC	CAWKPGVNYGCTF
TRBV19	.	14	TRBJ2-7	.	TGTGCCAGTAGTCTGGATTGGAGCTCCTACGAGCAGTACTTC	CASSLDWSSYEQYF
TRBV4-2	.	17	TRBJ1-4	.	TGTGCCAGCAGCCAAGTCCCCTCAGGGGCAACTAATGAAAAACTGTTTTTT	CASSQVPSGATNEKLFF
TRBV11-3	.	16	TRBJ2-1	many	TGTGCCAGCAGCCCTCAGGGCGGGAAATCCTACAATGAGCAGTTCTTC	CASSPQGGKSYNEQFF
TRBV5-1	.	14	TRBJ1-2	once	TGCGCCAGCAGATTAGACACGGCCCTTTATGGCTACACCTTC	CASRLDTALYGYTF
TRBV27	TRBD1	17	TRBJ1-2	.	TGTGCCAGCAGTATCACACTCCGGGACAGGGTTAACTATGGCTACACCTTC	CASSITLRDRVNYGYTF
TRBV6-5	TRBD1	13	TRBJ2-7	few	TGTGCCAGCAGCCGGGGACAGCACTACGAGCAGTACTTC	CASSRGQHYEQYF
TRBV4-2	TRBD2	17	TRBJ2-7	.	TGTGCCAGCAGCTTGGGTGGCGTCGGGGGGAACCCCTACGAGCAGTACTTC	CASSLGGVGGNPYEQYF